These 21 T cell receptor beta chains were all obtained from the same sample, sequenced in a study of blood T cell repertoires in COVID-19. Profiled with immunoSEQ multiplex PCR; TCRdb holds only in-frame clones, not every one. The table records 200,000 or so clones, about 85% of them present only once. Sequenced material: peripheral blood. These receptors originate from a man in his 70s with active or convalescent COVID-19.

The V and J genes are TRBV19 and TRBJ2-5; 12 nucleotides agree with TRBD2. CDR3 size: 15 residues. Germline CDR1 and CDR2: LNHDA and SQIVND (reference sequence). The V segment lost 6 bases and the J segment 2 bases; nucleotides outside the gene matches: 4. DNA for the CDR3: TGTGCCAGTAGCCCCCTAGCGGGGGGGCAAGAGACCCAGTACTTC. As protein: CASSPLAGGQETQYF.

This clone occurred once. This sequence joins TRBV10-3 and TRBJ1-1, with D hard to call. This CDR3 has 14 residues. Germline V gene sequence: CDR1 ENHRY, CDR2 SYGVKD. The V end lost 2 bases, the J end lost 10 bases, and 17 bases lay between the germline ends. The CDR3 reads CAISEGGGRSGAFF. DNA of the CDR3: TGTGCCATCAGTGAGGGTGGTGGGAGATCTGGAGCTTTCTTT.

V usage is TRBV7-2 and J usage is TRBJ2-5; TRBD2 agrees at 10 bases. Germline CDR1 SGHTA, CDR2 FQGNSA. Unmatched junction bases numbered 5, after V lost 3 bases and J lost 1 base. There are 16 residues in the CDR3. The CDR3 region is CASSFRAGGVQETQYF. For the CDR3, the DNA is TGTGCCAGCAGCTTCAGAGCGGGGGGGGTCCAAGAGACCCAGTACTTC.

This clone occurred once. An end of the junction does not agree with germline; a read error may underlie this. V is TRBV9 and J is TRBJ2-5; TRBD2 matches at 8 bases. The germline V gene has CDR1 SGDLS and CDR2 YYNGEE. The CDR3 loop spans 14 amino acids. In DNA form, the CDR3 reads TGTGCCTGCAGCGTAACTAGCGGAAAAGAGACCCAGTACTTC. It translates to CACSVTSGKETQYF.

V gene TRBV3-1 (or the pseudogene TRBV3-2) combines with J gene TRBJ2-2, with TRBD1 matching 8 bases. J gave up 8 bases and V 1 base, and 12 bases lay outside the gene matches. The CDR3 has 17 amino acids. Germline CDR1 reads LGHDT; CDR2 reads YNNKEL (reference sequence). The CDR3 here is CASSQAPGGISNGELFF. The CDR3 DNA is TGTGCCAGCAGCCAAGCTCCAGGGGGCATTTCGAATGGGGAGCTGTTTTTT.

The genes are TRBV28 and TRBJ1-2, with 10 bases fitting TRBD1. CDR3 length: 15 residues. Looked up from germline, CDR1 is MDHEN and CDR2 is SYDVKM. The ends lost 5 bases at V and 8 bases at J; junction bases unmatched: 11. CDR3 sequence reads: CASSVAGQGGVGYTF. CDR3 DNA: TGTGCCAGCAGTGTGGCCGGACAGGGGGGGGTAGGCTACACCTTC.

V is TRBV9 and J is TRBJ1-1; no clear D. V gave up 0 bases and J gave up 0 bases, with 9 bases separating them. The CDR3 contains 15 residues. CDR1 SGDLS and CDR2 YYNGEE come from the germline V gene. CDR3 in amino acids: CASSVAAGMNTEAFF. The CDR3 DNA sequence: TGTGCCAGCAGCGTAGCGGCAGGCATGAACACTGAAGCTTTCTTT. Together with reference TRBV9 and TRBJ1-1, the CDR3 gives the full variable domain: DSGVTQTPKHLITATGQRVTLRCSPRSGDLSVYWYQQSLDQGLQFLIQYYNGEERAKGNILERFSAQQFPDLHSELNLSSLELGDSALYFCASSVAAGMNTEAFFGQGTRLTVV.

This chain uses TRBV10-2 with TRBJ1-1, with TRBD1 as a possible D gene (5 bases). Trimming cost V 5 bases and J 1 base, with 11 bases left between them. The CDR3 extends over 14 amino acids. Germline V lookup: CDR1 WSHSY, CDR2 SAAADI. Here the CDR3 DNA reads TGCGCCAGCAGTCGGGGGGTAGGGAACACTGAAGCTTTCTTT. This sequence encodes CASSRGVGNTEAFF.

The rearrangement joins TRBV27 to TRBJ2-7; D is possibly TRBD1 (7 bases). The CDR3 consists of 13 residues. Trimming removed 3 bases from V and 4 bases from J, with 10 bases in between. CDR1 MNHEY and CDR2 SMNVEV come from the germline V gene (reference sequence). The CDR3 reads CASSLSGGYEQYF. The CDR3 nucleotides read TGTGCCAGCAGTTTGTCAGGGGGGTACGAGCAGTACTTC.

The CDR3 loop reads CASSRGQGATTDTQYF. The DNA for the CDR3 is TGTGCCAGCAGCCGTGGACAGGGGGCGACGACAGATACGCAGTATTTT. The genes are TRBV6-2 or TRBV6-3 and TRBJ2-3, with 11 bases lining up with TRBD1. Germline trimming cut 6 bases from V and 3 bases from J; bases unmatched to any gene: 8. Germline CDR1 reads MNHEY; CDR2 reads SVGEGT. The CDR3 totals 16 residues.

This chain joins TRBV7-2 and TRBJ1-3, with 8 bases that match TRBD1. CDR3 length: 15 amino acids. J lost 4 bases, V lost 7 bases, and 9 bases had no gene match. Germline loops: CDR1 SGHTA, CDR2 FQGNSA. The CDR3 DNA sequence: TGTGCCAGCAACCTCTCCAGGGGGCGCGGAAACACCATATATTTT. Residues: CASNLSRGRGNTIYF.

The gene calls are TRBV28 and TRBJ2-3; TRBD1 matches 8 bases. Germline V lookup: CDR1 MDHEN, CDR2 SYDVKM. This CDR3 is 15 amino acids long. V was pared by 5 bases and J by 2 bases, with 6 bases of the junction left unmatched. This CDR3 is CASSQTGDHTDTQYF. The CDR3 DNA follows: TGTGCCAGCAGTCAGACAGGGGACCACACAGATACGCAGTATTTT.

This clone was seen at least ten times. The V and J genes are TRBV7-9 and TRBJ2-7, with 8 bases lining up with TRBD1. CDR1 is SEHNR, CDR2 FQNEAQ, per germline (reference sequence). The CDR3 totals 16 residues. J lost 1 base, V lost 4 bases, and 9 bases had no gene match. CDR3 nucleotides: TGTGCCAGCAGCTCGACCCCGGGACAGGAGTCCTACGAGCAGTACTTC. Protein: CASSSTPGQESYEQYF.

The CDR3 sequence is CASSMAEYGYTF. CDR3 nucleotides: TGTGCCAGCAGTATGGCGGAATATGGCTACACCTTC. V and J are TRBV25-1 and TRBJ1-2; D is unclear. The CDR3 contains 12 residues. The germline gives CDR1 MGHDK, CDR2 SYGVNS. The V end lost 5 bases, the J end lost 5 bases, and 9 bases lay between the germline ends.

The chain combines TRBV2 with TRBJ2-3; 11 bases agree with TRBD2. Germline CDR1 SNHLY, CDR2 FYNNEI. The CDR3 is 15 residues long. The V segment lost 4 bases and the J segment 4 bases; nucleotides outside the gene matches: 4. CDR3 in amino acids: CASSARTSGSDTQYF. CDR3 DNA: TGTGCCAGCAGTGCGCGGACTAGCGGGTCAGATACGCAGTATTTT.

In DNA form, the CDR3 reads TGTGCCAGCACCGCCTCCGGGACAGCCCCCTCTGGAAACACCATATATTTT. It codes for CASTASGTAPSGNTIYF. The chain combines TRBV5-6 with TRBJ1-3, with TRBD1 matching over 7 bases. This CDR3 spans 17 amino acids. Looked up from germline, CDR1 is SGHDT and CDR2 is YYEEEE. V was pared by 6 bases and J by 0 bases, with 12 bases of the junction left unmatched. Full variable domain (outside the CDR3, taken from reference TRBV5-6 and TRBJ1-3): DAGVTQSPTHLIKTRGQQVTLRCSPKSGHDTVSWYQQALGQGPQFIFQYYEEEERQRGNFPDRFSGHQFPNYSSELNVNALLLGDSALYLCASTASGTAPSGNTIYFGEGSWLTVV.

V usage is TRBV7-8 and J usage is TRBJ2-5; 13 bases fit TRBD2. The junction had 6 bases not matched to a gene; V was cut back by 5 bases and J by 3 bases. Per germline, CDR1 SGHVS and CDR2 FQNEAQ. This CDR3 is built from 16 residues. CDR3 coding DNA: TGTGCCAGCAGCCTAGGGACTAGCGGGGCTAAAGAGACCCAGTACTTC. Translating gives CASSLGTSGAKETQYF.

The genes are TRBV3-1 (or the pseudogene TRBV3-2) and TRBJ2-1; 8 bases align to TRBD2. Germline V gene lookup returns CDR1 LGHDT and CDR2 YNNKEL (reference sequence). The V segment lost 4 bases and the J segment 5 bases; nucleotides outside the gene matches: 13. The CDR3 runs 17 residues. The CDR3 DNA sequence: TGTGCCAGCAGCCTGCCTGGGGGGCTAGCGGGTGACAATGAGCAGTTCTTC. It yields the protein CASSLPGGLAGDNEQFF.

The J gene is TRBJ2-2, the V gene TRBV6-5; a possible D gene is TRBD2 (5 bases). The length of the CDR3 is 14 residues. Per germline, CDR1 MNHEY and CDR2 SVGAGI. V was cut by 5 bases and J by 7 bases, with 14 bases left in between. This CDR3 reads CASSLQDWYGELFF. The CDR3 bases are TGTGCCAGCAGTCTCCAGGACTGGTACGGGGAGCTGTTTTTT.

The CDR3 reads CASSFRGDYGYTF. DNA for the CDR3: TGTGCCAGCAGCTTTCGCGGTGACTATGGCTACACCTTC. This chain connects TRBV7-2 to TRBJ1-2, with D uncertain. The CDR3 is 13 amino acids. V gave up 3 bases and J gave up 3 bases, with 8 bases separating them. CDR1 is SGHTA and CDR2 is FQGNSA in the germline V gene.

This clone came up once. The chain carries TRBV28 and TRBJ2-1; 7 bases are shared with TRBD1. V shed 2 bases and J 4 bases; nucleotides not matched to a gene: 8. The CDR3 runs to 16 residues. Germline CDR1 and CDR2: MDHEN and SYDVKM. CDR3 amino acids: CASSLLLGQNYNEQFF. The CDR3 DNA sequence: TGTGCCAGCAGTTTACTCCTGGGACAGAATTACAATGAGCAGTTCTTC.